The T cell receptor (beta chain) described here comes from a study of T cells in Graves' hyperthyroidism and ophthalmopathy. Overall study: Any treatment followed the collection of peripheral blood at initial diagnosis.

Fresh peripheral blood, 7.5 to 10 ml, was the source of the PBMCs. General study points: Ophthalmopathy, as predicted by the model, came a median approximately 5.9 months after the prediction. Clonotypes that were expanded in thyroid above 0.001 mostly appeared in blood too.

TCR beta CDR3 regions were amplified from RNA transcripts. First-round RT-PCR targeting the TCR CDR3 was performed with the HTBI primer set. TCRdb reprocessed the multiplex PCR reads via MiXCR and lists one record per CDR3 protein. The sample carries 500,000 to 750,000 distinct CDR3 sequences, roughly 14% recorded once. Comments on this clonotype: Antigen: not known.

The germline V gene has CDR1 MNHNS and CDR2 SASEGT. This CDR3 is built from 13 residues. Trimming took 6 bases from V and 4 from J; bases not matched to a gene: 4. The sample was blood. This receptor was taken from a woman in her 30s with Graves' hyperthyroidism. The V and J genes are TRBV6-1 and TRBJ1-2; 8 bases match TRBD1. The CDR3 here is CASRSGQAYGYTF. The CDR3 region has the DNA TGTGCCAGCAGATCGGGACAGGCCTATGGCTACACCTTC.